The clone carrying this T cell receptor beta chain occurred many times. Its target is not known. This sample stems from a study of CD8 T cells in ankylosing spondylitis. Whole-study findings and limits: A number of the motif variants had already been described in reactive arthritis synovial fluid and blood. Matched ankylosing spondylitis synovial fluid reportedly showed significant enrichment of disease-linked clones. CD8+ by phenotype, disease-linked clones were relatively rare in peripheral blood.

Quantitative 5'-RACE with molecular barcodes was used to make the TCR beta libraries. TCRdb passed the 5' RACE reads through MiXCR, listing each CDR3 protein once. This table has about 130,000 distinct CDR3 sequences, roughly an eighth appearing once. Trimming cost V 5 bases and J 6 bases; bases outside gene matches: 18. The germline CDR1 and CDR2 sequences are SGHAT and FQNNGV. The CDR3 runs 18 residues. This receptor was identified in a female donor with ankylosing spondylitis or in good health (not recorded which). The sequenced material came from blood, either unsorted or a sorted T cell fraction (not recorded which). The V call is TRBV11-2, the J call TRBJ2-1; 8 nucleotides agree with TRBD1. The CDR3 sequence: CASSLSQGAKVGSNEQFF. CDR3 sequence (DNA): TGTGCCAGCAGCCTTTCCCAGGGGGCGAAGGTAGGCAGCAATGAGCAGTTCTTC.